The present TCR beta chain was sequenced within a study of blood T cells in healthy people across ages (dated by TCRdb to about 2015). About the study as a whole: In model experiments, template switching captured roughly one uniquely barcoded TCR beta cDNA molecule for every two T cells. Four age groups were formed from the donors: young (average approximately 15 years), middle-aged (roughly 38), aged (approximately 60) and long-lived (about 75). Two additional independent replicas of 1 million unique cDNA reads from the same blood draw were analyzed for two donors (one aged 18 to 29 and one aged 80 or older). Age-related changes in TCR beta repertoire diversity were measured in the study by deep sequencing normalized with unique cDNA molecular identifiers. To avoid experimental bias, donors of different ages were distributed randomly across sequencing lanes.

V is cut back by 4 bases and J by 5 bases, with 17 bases in the junction unmatched. CDR3 length: 18 amino acids, cysteine to phenylalanine. Only CDR3 DNA is held: 54 bases, read in frame from base 1. The CDR1 and CDR2 encoded by the germline V gene are SGHRS and YFSETQ. General study outcomes and caveats: Since profiling was done on bulk unsorted PBMCs, naive and antigen-experienced compartments could not be conclusively compared. Compared with the aged group, the long-lived group had more naive CD4+ T cells, fewer expanded clones and increased TCR diversity, a pattern suggesting age selection. Donor CMV infection status was unknown, potentially confounding age-related changes in expanded clonotypes. Observed TCR beta diversity per million T cells fell roughly linearly with age, and a significant reduction was already apparent by age around 44. Observed TCR beta diversity correlated strongly with the percentage of naive T cells measured by flow cytometry. Estimates of total diversity based on one million sequenced T cells were regarded as lower bounds and as underestimates.

The 39 donors, aged about 6 to 100 years, were systemically healthy Caucasian individuals from Russia. Approximately 9 milliliters of peripheral blood were collected from each donor into EDTA-treated Vacutainer tubes. Ficoll-Paque density-gradient centrifugation was used to isolate PBMCs, with at least 6.5 million per sample. Total RNA, at least 6 micrograms per sample, was extracted from PBMCs with Trizol reagent. The percentages of naive CD45RAhigh/CD27high T cells were determined by flow cytometry on a PBMC aliquot from every donor. Receptor amplification or capture employed 5' RACE. Sequencing was performed on an Illumina HiSeq 2500. The second PCR ran for roughly 7 to 12 cycles and used a J-beta primer mix along with a sample-barcoded 5' primer. A unique molecular identifier was introduced onto each TCR beta cDNA molecule by a template-switch 5' adaptor carrying 12 random nucleotides. At least 3 million CDR3-containing paired-end reads were obtained from each sample. The Mint cDNA synthesis kit, primed by a TRBC-specific oligonucleotide, was used to synthesize first-strand cDNA from all RNA. After uracil-DNA glycosylase treatment, a first 18-cycle PCR used universal primers M1SS and BC2_uni_R on all cDNA. The original pipeline was this. Each sample was normalized by randomly selecting 1 million high-quality reads, each carrying a distinct molecular identifier. Instead of being binned into consensus sequences, reads that shared molecular identifiers were thrown out. MiTCR, run with a Q25 quality threshold and the strictest error-elimination algorithm, handled CDR3 identification, clonotype clustering and error correction. A nonparametric unseen species model with Euler transformation was used to estimate lower-bound total TCR beta diversity. In-frame beta chains were kept once TCRdb had trimmed the public reads at Q25 with fastp and called clones with MiXCR. Each entry merges the rows of one CDR3 protein and shows their most common DNA and genes. What appears here as the V and J calls and clone size reflects TCRdb's work, not the paper's. This sample comprises roughly 1.5 million distinct CDR3 sequences, 42% of them detected only once. The leading ten clones occupy over 3.5% of the sample.

As concerns this clonotype: The clone's antigen remains unknown. Base qualities are not at hand, and no much larger clone is one base apart.

The TCR sequence derives from a woman aged 18-35 years in good health. Here the chain combines TRBV5-1 and TRBJ2-7, with 11 junctional bases fitting TRBD2. The specimen sequenced was blood. The DNA is TGCGCCAGCAGCAACCCAACTAGCGGGAGAACTAGTAGCCACGAGCAGTACTTC. This yields the protein CASSNPTSGRTSSHEQYF.